The clone carrying this TCR beta chain showed up many times. Its antigen is unidentified. The record originates from a study of T-cell memory formation after mild COVID-19. Study findings and constraints: The authors did not confirm SARS-CoV-2 specificity of second-wave clones peaking day 37. The pre-infection memory compartment contained some responding clones, suggesting cross-reactive memory joined.

The authors produced TCR alpha and TCR beta cDNA libraries with sample barcodes and UMIs by 5'RACE using constant-segment primers. TCRdb analysed the 5' RACE reads with MiXCR anew, one entry per CDR3 protein. Here the sample spans some 110,000 distinct CDR3 sequences, about a sixth being singletons. V was pared by 6 bases and J by 3 bases, with 15 bases between. This CDR3 has 14 amino acids. Looked up from germline, CDR1 is SNHLY and CDR2 is FYNNEI. The TCR was taken from an adult woman who had mild COVID-19 (a few samples of this study predate the infection). Cell type and time point are not known. The rearrangement joins TRBV2 to TRBJ2-7; D may be TRBD1 (5 bases). The sequenced sample consisted of PBMCs or a T cell subset sorted from them (not recorded which). The CDR3 reads CASRDGVRGYEQYF. For the CDR3, the DNA is TGTGCCAGCAGAGATGGAGTTAGGGGCTACGAGCAGTACTTC.